This TCR beta chain appears in the sequencing data of a study of blood T cell repertoires in COVID-19. Study-wide background: Samples representing acute and convalescent COVID-19 were sourced from the United States, Italy and Spain. PBMCs, B-cell-depleted T cells, or T cells provided the cDNA or gDNA that made up the material.

The study recruited people aged about 18 to 89 years across approximately 24 US areas. The CDR3 consists of 12 residues. V shed 5 bases and J shed 3 bases, with 5 bases lying between them. Germline V gives CDR1 SGHTA, CDR2 FQGNSA. Sequencing used immunoSEQ multiplex PCR; TCRdb keeps in-frame clones, though not all of them. The sample holds roughly 250,000 clones, approximately 88% seen once. The source is a woman aged 40 to 49 with acute COVID-19. Sequencing input: PBMCs or T cells enriched from blood (not recorded which). The genes are TRBV7-2 and TRBJ1-3; D is uncertain. The CDR3 nucleotides are TGTGCCAGCAGCCGGTATGGAAACACCATATATTTT. It codes for CASSRYGNTIYF.